A selection of T cell receptor beta chains follows, all from one sample in a study of CD8 T cells in ankylosing spondylitis. TCRdb reprocessed the 5' RACE reads via MiXCR and lists one record per CDR3 protein. The data show 200,000 to 250,000 distinct CDR3 sequences, about 7% seen once. The specimen sequenced was blood, either unsorted or a sorted T cell fraction (not recorded which). The source is a male donor with ankylosing spondylitis. Both conserved end residues are part of each CDR3. A D gene is named only where the DNA matches it firmly. Clone size appears in some rows only: once, few, many, or a class for an expanded clone.

V	size	J	D	CDR3	DNA
TRBV20-1	.	TRBJ2-1	TRBD1	CSANRDSAYNEQFF	TGCAGTGCTAACCGGGACAGCGCATACAATGAGCAGTTCTTC
TRBV6-6	.	TRBJ1-1	.	CASDTGSGTEAFF	TGTGCCAGCGATACAGGGTCAGGCACTGAAGCTTTCTTT
TRBV13	many	TRBJ2-3	TRBD2	CASSPRGLAGGRNTDTQYF	TGTGCCAGCAGTCCCCGGGGACTAGCGGGAGGGCGGAACACAGATACGCAGTATTTT
TRBV2	.	TRBJ2-2	TRBD1	CASSGHRGTNTGELFF	TGTGCCAGCAGTGGGCACAGGGGGACCAACACCGGGGAGCTGTTTTTT
TRBV11-1	many	TRBJ2-1	.	CASSGGLLVTPSYNEQFF	TGTGCCAGCAGCGGGGGGTTACTCGTTACTCCGTCCTACAATGAGCAGTTCTTC
TRBV5-1	many	TRBJ2-7	.	CASSLLGDEQYF	TGCGCCAGCAGCTTATTAGGGGACGAGCAGTACTTC
TRBV3-1	many	TRBJ2-7	.	CASSQAFEQYF	TGTGCCAGCAGCCAAGCCTTCGAGCAGTACTTC
TRBV7-9	many	TRBJ2-7	TRBD2	CASSLDLLAGWDEQYF	TGTGCCAGCAGCTTAGATCTACTAGCGGGATGGGACGAGCAGTACTTC
TRBV7-9	many	TRBJ1-2	.	CASSPTTVSYGYTF	TGTGCCAGCAGCCCGACGACAGTTAGCTATGGCTACACCTTC
TRBV6-5	many	TRBJ2-1	.	CASSTSSSYNEQFF	.
TRBV6-4	.	TRBJ2-1	.	CASSDSSDGMAEQFF	TGTGCCAGCAGTGACTCGAGTGACGGGATGGCCGAGCAGTTCTTC
TRBV6-1	many	TRBJ1-1	.	CASTKVLGQPLEAFF	TGTGCCAGCACTAAAGTCCTAGGACAGCCTCTTGAAGCTTTCTTT
TRBV25-1	many	TRBJ2-5	.	CASRGGTQYF	TGTGCCAGCAGGGGAGGGACCCAGTACTTC
TRBV12-5	.	TRBJ2-3	.	CASGSFRGRGTDTQYF	TGTGCTAGTGGTTCCTTTAGGGGCCGGGGCACAGATACGCAGTATTTT
TRBV27	.	TRBJ1-5	TRBD1	CASSAGQGIGQPQHF	TGTGCCAGCAGTGCGGGACAGGGGATAGGTCAGCCCCAGCATTTT
TRBV20-1	once	TRBJ1-2	TRBD1	CSASVGRGIYGYTF	TGCAGTGCTAGTGTAGGCAGGGGGATTTATGGCTACACCTTC
TRBV5-1	.	TRBJ2-2	TRBD2	CASSPTSGGVNTGELFF	TGCGCCAGCAGCCCCACTAGCGGGGGGGTGAACACCGGGGAGCTGTTTTTT
TRBV20-1	few	TRBJ2-5	.	CSASGSKTREGQYF	TGCAGTGCTAGCGGATCGAAAACAAGAGAAGGCCAGTACTTC